These 13 T cell receptor beta chains were sequenced from one sample in a study of blood T cell repertoires in COVID-19. Sequencing was performed with immunoSEQ multiplex PCR; in TCRdb, only in-frame clones are kept and a portion is missing. The sample lists 200,000 to 250,000 clones; about 88% were seen once. The source material was peripheral blood. The receptors come from a woman aged 60 to 75 with acute or convalescent COVID-19.

The gene calls are TRBV7-2 and TRBJ2-5, with TRBD2 matching 8 bases. Germline V gene lookup returns CDR1 SGHTA and CDR2 FQGNSA. V trimming: 2 bases; J trimming: 5 bases; junction bases outside the gene matches: 10. The CDR3 spans 16 residues. Here the CDR3 reads CASSLTGGRDRETQYF. Here the CDR3 DNA reads TGTGCCAGCAGCTTAACGGGGGGGCGTGATAGGGAGACCCAGTACTTC.

The CDR3 loop is CASSSRGRRASYGYTF. In DNA form, the CDR3 reads TGTGCCAGCAGCAGTAGGGGGCGCCGTGCCTCTTATGGCTACACCTTC. This rearrangement joins TRBV7-8 to TRBJ1-2; 7 bases line up with TRBD1. In germline, CDR1 is SGHVS, CDR2 FQNEAQ. The CDR3 has 16 residues. Trimming took 5 bases from V and 5 from J; bases not matched to a gene: 14. The full variable domain, in which reference TRBV7-8 and TRBJ1-2 provide the parts outside the CDR3, is GAGVSQSPRYKVAKRGQDVALRCDPISGHVSLFWYQQALGQGPEFLTYFQNEAQLDKSGLPSDRFFAERPEGSVSTLKIQRTQQEDSAVYLCASSSRGRRASYGYTFGSGTRLTVV.

This chain connects TRBV5-1 to TRBJ2-5; TRBD2 matches 8 bases. Germline V gene lookup returns CDR1 SGHRS and CDR2 YFSETQ. This CDR3 is 14 amino acids long. The junction had 7 bases not matched to a gene; V was cut back by 4 bases and J by 5 bases. CDR3 region: CASSAGGPRETQYF. For the CDR3, the DNA is TGCGCCAGCAGCGCGGGAGGTCCTAGGGAGACCCAGTACTTC.

This chain joins TRBV19 and TRBJ2-7; TRBD2 agrees at 7 bases. V was pared by 3 bases and J by 2 bases, with 13 bases of the junction left unmatched. The germline V gene encodes CDR1 LNHDA and CDR2 SQIVND (reference sequence). The length of the CDR3 is 17 residues. CDR3 nucleotide sequence: TGTGCCAGTAGTATGGCCGACCCTAGCGGAGGGACCTACGAGCAGTACTTC. Its protein product is CASSMADPSGGTYEQYF.

In DNA, the CDR3 is TGTGCCAGCAGCTTCGGACAGGATAAGTCCTTCTTC. It yields the protein CASSFGQDKSFF. V gene TRBV7-9 combines with J gene TRBJ2-1; 7 nucleotides match TRBD1. The CDR3 length is 12 residues. Germline CDR1 is SEHNR and CDR2 is FQNEAQ (reference sequence). J was trimmed by 16 bases and V by 3 bases; bases with no gene match: 9. Looking up the rest from reference TRBV7-9 and TRBJ2-1 gives the full variable domain: DTGVSQNPRHKITKRGQNVTFRCDPISEHNRLYWYRQTLGQGPEFLTYFQNEAQLEKSRLLSDRFSAERPKGSFSTLEIQRTEQGDSAMYLCASSFGQDKSFFGPGTRLTVL.

This chain joins TRBV5-1 and TRBJ2-3, with TRBD2 matching 7 bases. The V gene end was trimmed by 4 bases and the J gene end by 1 base; junction bases not matched to a gene: 0. Looked up from germline, CDR1 is SGHRS and CDR2 is YFSETQ. The CDR3 extends over 13 amino acids. The CDR3 loop reads CASSAGGTDTQYF. CDR3 nucleotides: TGCGCCAGCAGCGCGGGGGGCACAGATACGCAGTATTTT.

The chain is built from TRBV2 and TRBJ2-1, with 16 positions matching TRBD2. The V gene's germline CDR1 is SNHLY and CDR2 FYNNEI. There are 22 residues in the CDR3. J gave up 3 bases and V 6 bases, and 20 bases lay outside the gene matches. The CDR3 loop reads CASSVPQPGLAGGMVGYNEQFF. As DNA, the CDR3 is TGTGCCAGCAGCGTTCCCCAGCCGGGACTAGCGGGGGGGATGGTTGGCTACAATGAGCAGTTCTTC.

The rearrangement uses TRBV7-9 and TRBJ2-1, with 11 bases identical to TRBD2. Trimming cost V 1 base and J 5 bases; bases outside gene matches: 4. This CDR3 comprises 16 residues. The germline CDR1 and CDR2 sequences are SEHNR and FQNEAQ (reference sequence). CDR3 sequence reads: CASSLDSGRADNEQFF. Written as DNA, the CDR3 is TGTGCCAGCAGCTTAGATAGCGGGAGGGCCGACAATGAGCAGTTCTTC.

The chain couples TRBV4-2 to TRBJ2-7, with 7 bases fitting TRBD2. The CDR3 sequence is 15 residues long. V lost 0 bases, J lost 0 bases, and 2 bases stayed unmatched. Germline assignment: CDR1 LGHNA and CDR2 YNFKEQ. The CDR3 loop is CASSQEGGSSYEQYF. Here the CDR3 DNA reads TGTGCCAGCAGCCAAGAAGGCGGGAGCTCCTACGAGCAGTACTTC.

The gene calls are TRBV5-4 and TRBJ2-1, with 10 bases identical to TRBD2. CDR1 is SGHNT, CDR2 YYREEE, per germline (reference sequence). The CDR3 sequence is 16 residues long. Trimming at V came to 3 bases and at J to 9 bases, leaving 12 bases not matched to a gene. Here the CDR3 DNA reads TGTGCCAGCAGCTCCTCCCCCCTAGCGGGAGTCTTTGAGCAGTTCTTC. It specifies CASSSSPLAGVFEQFF.

V usage is TRBV5-1 and J usage is TRBJ1-6; the match to TRBD1 covers 9 bases. This CDR3 region has 14 residues. Germline V gives CDR1 SGHRS, CDR2 YFSETQ. The ends lost 6 bases at V and 7 bases at J; junction bases unmatched: 5. CDR3 protein: CASMRTGDNSPLHF. In nucleotides, the CDR3 is TGCGCCAGCATGCGGACAGGGGACAATTCACCCCTCCACTTT. Supplemented by reference TRBV5-1 and TRBJ1-6, the full variable domain reads KAGVTQTPRYLIKTRGQQVTLSCSPISGHRSVSWYQQTPGQGLQFLFEYFSETQRNKGNFPGRFSGRQFSNSRSEMNVSTLELGDSALYLCASMRTGDNSPLHFGNGTRLTVT.

This clone came up a few times. V and J are TRBV19 and TRBJ2-3, with D possibly TRBD2 on 6 matching bases. The CDR3 totals 15 residues. V lost 2 bases to trimming and J lost 5 bases, with 14 bases between them. Per germline, CDR1 LNHDA and CDR2 SQIVND (reference sequence). Here the CDR3 DNA reads TGTGCCAGTAGTATACCGGGAGTAGGTAAAGATACGCAGTATTTT. Encoded protein: CASSIPGVGKDTQYF.

The chain uses TRBV7-6 and TRBJ1-1; no firm D call. In germline, CDR1 is SGHVS, CDR2 FNYEAQ. The CDR3 has 15 residues. The V end lost 0 bases, the J end lost 1 base, and 9 bases lay between the germline ends. Written as DNA, the CDR3 is TGTGCCAGCAGCTTAGCGGAAGGGAGGAACACTGAAGCTTTCTTT. It yields the protein CASSLAEGRNTEAFF.